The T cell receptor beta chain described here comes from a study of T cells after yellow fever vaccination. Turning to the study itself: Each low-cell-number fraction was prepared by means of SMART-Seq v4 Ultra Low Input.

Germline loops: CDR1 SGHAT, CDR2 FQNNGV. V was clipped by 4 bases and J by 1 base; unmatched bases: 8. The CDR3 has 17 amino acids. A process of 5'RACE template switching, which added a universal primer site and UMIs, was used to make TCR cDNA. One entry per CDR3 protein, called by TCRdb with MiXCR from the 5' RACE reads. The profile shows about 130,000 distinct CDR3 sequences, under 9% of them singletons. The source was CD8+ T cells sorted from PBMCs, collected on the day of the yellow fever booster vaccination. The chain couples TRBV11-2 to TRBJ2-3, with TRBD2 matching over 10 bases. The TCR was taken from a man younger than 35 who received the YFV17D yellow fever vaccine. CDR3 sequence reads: CASSWVAGGQRTDTQYF. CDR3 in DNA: TGTGCCAGCAGCTGGGTAGCGGGGGGCCAGCGCACAGATACGCAGTATTTT.